The next 7 T cell receptor beta chains were all read from a single sample in a study of cytomegalovirus exposure and HLA in healthy donors. Sequencing used immunoSEQ multiplex PCR; TCRdb keeps in-frame clones, though not all of them. This table holds fewer than 150,000 clones, 70% to 90% found once. Sample: PBMCs. Receptors were obtained from a woman under 30 in good health and CMV-seropositive.

The chain is built from TRBV27 and TRBJ2-7; 7 bases are a match to TRBD2. V was clipped by 2 bases and J by 7 bases; unmatched bases: 8. This CDR3 is 14 amino acids long. Per germline, CDR1 MNHEY and CDR2 SMNVEV (reference sequence). The CDR3 nucleotides read TGTGCCAGCAGTTTAGGCGGGGCGGGAGTGGAGCAGTACTTC. It specifies CASSLGGAGVEQYF.

The chain combines TRBV30 with TRBJ2-1; 8 nucleotides match TRBD1. J gave up 2 bases and V 4 bases, and 7 bases lay outside the gene matches. In germline, CDR1 is GTSNPN, CDR2 SVGIG (reference sequence). The CDR3 loop spans 15 amino acids. DNA for the CDR3: TGTGCCTGGACCAAAGGACAGGGCCCCTACAATGAGCAGTTCTTC. Amino acid sequence: CAWTKGQGPYNEQFF.

The chain employs TRBV6-5 and TRBJ1-2; no clear D. Germline assignment: CDR1 MNHEY and CDR2 SVGAGI. The CDR3 spans 13 residues. The germline V and J ends were trimmed by 5 bases and 6 bases, with 13 bases remaining between them. The CDR3 protein is CASSAHSRDGYTF. In DNA, the CDR3 is TGTGCCAGCAGTGCTCACTCGAGGGATGGCTACACCTTC.

The chain couples TRBV28 to TRBJ2-3; weak D call: TRBD2 (7 bases). CDR3 length equals 16 residues. From germline, CDR1 is MDHEN and CDR2 SYDVKM. Between the trimmed V and J ends, which lost 6 bases and 4 bases, there was a span of 20 bases. The CDR3 DNA reads as TGTGCCAGCAGCCCGACCCGGGGGGCGAAGTCAGATACGCAGTATTTT. It is translated as CASSPTRGAKSDTQYF.

This chain uses TRBV11-1 with TRBJ1-2; 8 bases agree with TRBD1. The CDR3 covers 14 residues. Germline V gene sequence: CDR1 SGHAT, CDR2 FQDESV (reference sequence). Unmatched junction bases numbered 10, after V lost 5 bases and J lost 8 bases. The CDR3 region is CASSLERTGSGYTF. In DNA form, the CDR3 reads TGTGCCAGCAGCCTGGAGAGGACAGGGTCCGGCTACACCTTC. Filled out from reference TRBV11-1 and TRBJ1-2, the complete variable domain reads EAEVAQSPRYKITEKSQAVAFWCDPISGHATLYWYRQILGQGPELLVQFQDESVVDDSQLPKDRFSAERLKGVDSTLKIQPAELGDSAMYLCASSLERTGSGYTFGSGTRLTVV.

Comment on this clone: One junction end disagrees with the germline gene, perhaps due to a read error. The rearrangement links TRBV9 to TRBJ1-1; D may be TRBD1 (5 bases). Germline values: CDR1 SGDLS, CDR2 YYNGEE. The CDR3 extends over 13 amino acids. The CDR3 DNA reads TGTGCCAGCAGCGGACCAGGGAACTCTGAAGCTTTCTTT. It translates to CASSGPGNSEAFF. The whole variable domain, remainder taken from reference TRBV9 and TRBJ1-1, is DSGVTQTPKHLITATGQRVTLRCSPRSGDLSVYWYQQSLDQGLQFLIQYYNGEERAKGNILERFSAQQFPDLHSELNLSSLELGDSALYFCASSGPGNSEAFFGQGTRLTVV.

This clone occurred once. The chain uses TRBV29-1 and TRBJ2-7; no clear D. The CDR3 is made up of 13 amino acids. Trimming took 1 base from V and 0 from J, leaving 7 bases between them. Germline CDR1 is SQVTM and CDR2 is ANQGSEA. The DNA for the CDR3 is TGCAGCGTTGAAGGGGCCAACTCCTACGAGCAGTACTTC. Residues: CSVEGANSYEQYF.